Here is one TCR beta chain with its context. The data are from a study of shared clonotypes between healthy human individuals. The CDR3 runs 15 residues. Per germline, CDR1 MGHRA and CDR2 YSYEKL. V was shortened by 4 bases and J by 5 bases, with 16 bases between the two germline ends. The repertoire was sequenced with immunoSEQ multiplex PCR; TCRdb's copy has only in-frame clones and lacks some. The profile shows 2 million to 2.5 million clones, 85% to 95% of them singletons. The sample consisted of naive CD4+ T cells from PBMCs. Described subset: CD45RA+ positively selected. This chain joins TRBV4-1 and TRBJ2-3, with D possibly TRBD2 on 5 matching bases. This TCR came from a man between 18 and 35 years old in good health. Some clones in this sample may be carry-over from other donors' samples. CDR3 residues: CASSPRVIRGDTQYF. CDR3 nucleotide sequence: TGCGCCAGCAGCCCAAGGGTGATCCGGGGAGATACGCAGTATTTT.